In its sample, the clone carrying this T cell receptor (beta chain) was seen once. Its antigen is unknown. These data belong to a study of vaccination and CD4 T cells after COVID-19. Whole-study context: Stimulation of the cells used overlapping spike peptide pools from SARS-CoV-2 and from the common cold coronaviruses HCoV-NL63, HCoV-OC43 and HCoV-229E.

Indicated treatment: approximately 11-day PBMC culture with coronavirus spike peptide pools or control peptides (ViraFEST assay). This CDR3 contains 14 residues. V lost 5 bases and J lost 7; bases outside the gene matches: 5. Per germline, CDR1 LNHDA and CDR2 SQIVND (reference sequence). Sequenced with the Oncomine TCR Beta short-read assay was DNA taken from cultured CD4+ T cells. Someone extracted genomic DNA from cultured CD4+ T cells. TCRdb re-called the PCR reads with MiXCR, one entry per CDR3 protein. The table records about 20,000 distinct CDR3 sequences, over 50% of them present only once. The chain uses TRBV19 and TRBJ1-6, with 7 bases lining up with TRBD1. The specimen was CD4+ T cells from blood, cultured in vitro. This sequence originates from a human donor who had recovered from COVID-19. The CDR3 here is CASSWRQGNSPLHF. CDR3 nucleotide sequence: TGTGCCAGTAGTTGGCGACAGGGAAATTCACCCCTCCACTTT.